The 27 T cell receptor beta chains below all came from one sample that was sequenced in a study of T cells in Graves' hyperthyroidism and ophthalmopathy (dated by TCRdb to between 2018 and 2021). Library preparation used multiplex PCR. Sequencing relied on an Illumina HiSeq 2000. Amplification of TCR beta CDR3 regions was carried out from RNA transcripts. The first round of RT-PCR for the TCR CDR3 was performed with the HTBI primer set and the Qiagen OneStep RT-PCR kit. The raw public reads went through TCRdb reprocessing: fastp at Q25, MiXCR clone calling, in-frame beta chains kept. When rows share a CDR3 protein, they turn into one entry using the most common DNA and genes. This sample holds around 350,000 distinct CDR3 sequences; 15% to 20% were observed only once. The top ten clonotypes cover 3.7% of the sample. Sequencing was carried out using blood. Receptors were obtained from a woman aged 18 to 35 with Graves' hyperthyroidism.

V gene TRBV5-1 combines with J gene TRBJ2-5; the match to TRBD2 covers 9 bases. Germline V CDR1 and CDR2: SGHRS, YFSETQ. The trim removed 4 bases at V and 5 bases at J, leaving 6 bases unmatched. The CDR3 loop spans 14 amino acids. The CDR3 DNA reads TGCGCCAGCAGCGCAATAGCGGGGGAGGAGACCCAGTACTTC. It specifies CASSAIAGEETQYF.

The table lists this clonotype with a few counts. The chain carries TRBV7-9 and TRBJ2-5; D may be TRBD1 (5 bases). The germline V and J ends were trimmed by 4 bases and 2 bases, with 17 bases remaining between them. Germline loops: CDR1 SEHNR, CDR2 FQNEAQ (reference sequence). This CDR3 spans 16 amino acids. CDR3 coding DNA: TGTGCCAGCAGCTGGGCTAGGGCAGGGCAACAAGAGACCCAGTACTTC. Translated, it gives CASSWARAGQQETQYF.

This clonotype was recorded at least ten times. V usage is TRBV20-1 and J usage is TRBJ2-7; tentative D call: TRBD1 (5 bases). The length of the CDR3 is 16 residues. The V end lost 0 bases, the J end lost 4 bases, and 19 bases lay between the germline ends. Germline V lookup: CDR1 DFQATT, CDR2 SNEGSKA (reference sequence). The CDR3 spells CSARDSFSGQPYEQYF. CDR3 nucleotides: TGCAGTGCTAGAGATAGTTTCTCCGGACAACCATACGAGCAGTACTTC.

This clonotype was detected ten times or more. The gene calls are TRBV29-1 and TRBJ1-2; D perhaps matches TRBD1 (5 bases). The CDR3 length is 12 residues. The V gene's germline CDR1 is SQVTM and CDR2 ANQGSEA. V gave up 4 bases and J gave up 6 bases, with 12 bases separating them. As DNA, the CDR3 is TGCAGCGTTGGCGGGGCAGGAGATGGCTACACCTTC. Protein: CSVGGAGDGYTF.

This clonotype was detected a few times. This chain connects TRBV7-8 to TRBJ1-5, with D perhaps TRBD1 (6 bases). Looked up from germline, CDR1 is SGHVS and CDR2 is FQNEAQ. V was shortened by 5 bases and J by 4 bases, with 15 bases between the two germline ends. This CDR3 contains 15 residues. The CDR3 region has the DNA TGTGCCAGCAGCCTGGCAGGGGAACGTAATCAGCCCCAGCATTTT. Its protein product is CASSLAGERNQPQHF.

This clonotype has only one observation. The V and J genes are TRBV12-3 or TRBV12-4 and TRBJ1-2; TRBD1 matches at 9 bases. The J segment lost 7 bases and the V segment lost 6 bases, leaving 9 bases of the junction unmatched. This CDR3 region has 14 residues. CDR3 loop: CASRFTRTGVGYTF. Here the CDR3 DNA reads TGTGCCAGCAGATTTACCCGGACAGGGGTTGGCTACACCTTC.

This clonotype occurred many times. The chain is built from TRBV5-1 and TRBJ2-6; D remains unclear. V was shortened by 0 bases and J by 0 bases, with 7 bases between the two germline ends. The CDR3 has 16 residues. From germline, CDR1 is SGHRS and CDR2 YFSETQ. The CDR3 here is CASSLVSYSGANVLTF. CDR3 coding DNA: TGCGCCAGCAGCTTGGTCAGTTACTCTGGGGCCAACGTCCTGACTTTC.

This clonotype was observed many times. This chain joins TRBV20-1 and TRBJ2-7, with TRBD1 matching 9 bases. The V gene's germline CDR1 is DFQATT and CDR2 SNEGSKA (reference sequence). The CDR3 length is 12 residues. The junction had 3 bases not matched to a gene; V was cut back by 4 bases and J by 5 bases. This chain's CDR3 is CSAIDRGNEQYF. CDR3 sequence (DNA): TGCAGTGCTATCGACAGGGGGAACGAGCAGTACTTC.

This clonotype appeared many times. The CDR3 DNA sequence: TGCAGTGCTAGAGACTTCAGGACAGACTTTCGGGAGCAGTACTTC. This translates into CSARDFRTDFREQYF. The chain carries TRBV20-1 and TRBJ2-7; TRBD1 is a possible D gene (6 bases). Looked up from germline, CDR1 is DFQATT and CDR2 is SNEGSKA (reference sequence). V gave up 0 bases and J gave up 7 bases, with 19 bases separating them. CDR3 length equals 15 residues.

This clonotype has at least ten counts. J is TRBJ1-3 and V is TRBV12-3 or TRBV12-4; D gene unclear. With 4 bases removed from V and 0 bases from J, the gap between germline ends came to 4 bases. The CDR3 has 13 amino acids. CDR3 sequence reads: CASSSTSGNTIYF. The CDR3 nucleotides read TGTGCCAGCAGTTCCACCTCTGGAAACACCATATATTTT.

This clonotype was seen many times. The V and J genes are TRBV2 and TRBJ1-1; D remains ambiguous. This CDR3 contains 15 residues. V was cut by 5 bases and J by 3 bases, with 16 bases left in between. CDR1 is SNHLY, CDR2 FYNNEI, per germline. The CDR3 region has the DNA TGTGCCAGCAGTCGCAGGTCGGGTGAGGACACTGAAGCTTTCTTT. Translated, it gives CASSRRSGEDTEAFF.

In the case of this clonotype: The junction departs from the called germline gene at one end, perhaps through a read error. For the CDR3, the DNA is TGTGCCAGCGGCCAAGGTGGGGGTTACGAGCAGTACTTC. This codes for CASGQGGGYEQYF. The J gene is TRBJ2-7, the V gene TRBV4-2; D possibly uses TRBD1 or TRBD2 (5 bases each). Germline V gene sequence: CDR1 LGHNA, CDR2 YNFKEQ. The CDR3 spans 13 residues.

This clonotype was observed at least ten times. The chain joins TRBV6-5 to TRBJ2-7; TRBD1 aligns across 9 bases. The CDR3 runs 14 residues. Germline lookup yields CDR1 MNHEY and CDR2 SVGAGI. After removal of 1 base from V and 3 bases from J, the junction contained 1 base not matched to a gene. The CDR3 nucleotides read TGTGCCAGCAGTTACTGGGGACAGGGCTACGAGCAGTACTTC. This sequence encodes CASSYWGQGYEQYF.

The table lists this clonotype with many counts. This chain links TRBV5-1 with TRBJ1-3; maybe TRBD1 (5 bases). Germline CDR1 reads SGHRS; CDR2 reads YFSETQ. V was trimmed by 7 bases and J by 4 bases, leaving 12 bases between them. CDR3 length equals 13 residues. CDR3: CASRAGSGNTIYF. In nucleotides, the CDR3 is TGCGCCAGCCGCGCAGGGTCGGGAAACACCATATATTTT.

This clonotype was observed many times. The V call is TRBV11-1, the J call TRBJ2-2; 11 bases match TRBD2. CDR1 is SGHAT and CDR2 is FQDESV in the germline V gene (reference sequence). V lost 1 base and J lost 3; bases outside the gene matches: 7. The CDR3 loop spans 18 amino acids. This CDR3 is CASSLGPSGGIHTGELFF. Written as DNA, the CDR3 is TGTGCCAGCAGCTTAGGACCTAGCGGGGGGATCCACACCGGGGAGCTGTTTTTT.

The J gene is TRBJ2-7, the V gene TRBV4-3, with 12 bases matching TRBD1. The CDR3 has 16 amino acids. Trimming cost V 1 base and J 4 bases; bases outside gene matches: 5. CDR1 is LGHNA, CDR2 YSLEER, per germline. Here the CDR3 DNA reads TGCGCCAGCAGCCAAGTCCGGGACAGGGGGCTGTACGAGCAGTACTTC. It codes for CASSQVRDRGLYEQYF.

The chain is built from TRBV6-1 and TRBJ1-5, with a tentative D call TRBD1 (6 bases). With 6 bases removed from V and 4 bases from J, the gap between germline ends came to 16 bases. CDR3 size: 15 residues. Per the germline V gene, CDR1 is MNHNS and CDR2 is SASEGT. CDR3 nucleotides: TGTGCCAGCAGCACTGGGGGGCAGGGTAATCAGCCCCAGCATTTT. Encoded protein: CASSTGGQGNQPQHF.

The chain uses TRBV5-6 and TRBJ2-2; 9 bases match TRBD1. The CDR3 contains 15 residues. CDR1 SGHDT and CDR2 YYEEEE come from the germline V gene. Trimming took 2 bases from V and 6 from J; bases not matched to a gene: 5. Here the CDR3 reads CASSFQTGGPGELFF. CDR3 DNA: TGTGCCAGCAGCTTTCAAACAGGGGGCCCCGGGGAGCTGTTTTTT.

There are many counts of this clonotype. This sequence joins TRBV7-9 and TRBJ2-2; D is unclear. Trimming removed 4 bases at V and 5 bases at J, with 5 bases between. Germline V lookup: CDR1 SEHNR, CDR2 FQNEAQ (reference sequence). The CDR3 has 12 residues. Here the CDR3 reads CASSSPTGELFF. The DNA of the CDR3 is TGTGCCAGCAGCTCACCTACCGGGGAGCTGTTTTTT.

J is TRBJ1-1 and V is TRBV13; no definite D call. The germline V and J ends were trimmed by 5 bases and 1 base, with 20 bases remaining between them. This CDR3 has 17 amino acids. Germline V gives CDR1 PRHDT, CDR2 FYEKMQ (reference sequence). The CDR3 loop is CASSRGSQRARNTEAFF. Written as DNA, the CDR3 is TGTGCCAGCAGCCGAGGCTCACAGCGGGCGAGGAACACTGAAGCTTTCTTT.

V is TRBV19 and J is TRBJ1-5; 8 positions match TRBD1. The CDR3 is 16 residues long. CDR1 and CDR2 from the germline V gene are LNHDA and SQIVND (reference sequence). Germline trimming cut 7 bases from V and 3 bases from J; bases unmatched to any gene: 11. The CDR3 DNA sequence: TGTGCCAGTAATACGGGGACAGGACCCTTCAATCAGCCCCAGCATTTT. Its protein product is CASNTGTGPFNQPQHF.

This clonotype showed up many times. The chain recombines TRBV20-1 with TRBJ1-5; 7 positions agree with TRBD1. The CDR3 extends over 15 amino acids. V was pared by 6 bases and J by 0 bases, with 8 bases of the junction left unmatched. Germline V gene lookup returns CDR1 DFQATT and CDR2 SNEGSKA (reference sequence). CDR3 sequence: CSAVTGLYSNQPQHF. CDR3 bases: TGCAGTGCCGTGACAGGGTTATATAGCAATCAGCCCCAGCATTTT.

As for this clonotype: The CDR3 does not end in the conserved phenylalanine or tryptophan, so this is likely a read error. The genes are TRBV4-1 and TRBJ1-5; D is perhaps TRBD1 (5 bases). The V and J ends lost 3 bases and 4 bases respectively, with 19 bases between them. CDR1 MGHRA and CDR2 YSYEKL come from the germline V gene. The CDR3 is made up of 17 amino acids. CDR3 residues: CASSHVRLRGVNQPQHY. Written as DNA, the CDR3 is TGCGCCAGCAGCCACGTTAGGCTTCGGGGGGTTAATCAGCCCCAGCATTAT.

The gene calls are TRBV24-1 and TRBJ1-2, with no clear D. V gave up 2 bases and J gave up 9 bases, with 21 bases separating them. This CDR3 has 16 amino acids. Germline lookup yields CDR1 KGHDR and CDR2 SFDVKD. The CDR3 sequence: CATSDSRNGLFASYTF. CDR3 in DNA: TGTGCCACCAGTGATTCCCGGAATGGCCTCTTCGCCAGCTACACCTTC.

This clonotype was seen repeatedly, ten times or more. The rearrangement uses TRBV10-3 and TRBJ2-5; D tentatively reads TRBD1 or TRBD2 (5 bases each). Trimming removed 0 bases from V and 7 bases from J, with 15 bases in between. CDR1 and CDR2 from the germline V gene are ENHRY and SYGVKD. The CDR3 is 15 amino acids. CDR3: CAISESIGAAATQYF. The CDR3 DNA reads as TGTGCCATCAGTGAGTCAATCGGGGCTGCGGCGACCCAGTACTTC.

This clonotype occurred many times. The V and J genes are TRBV28 and TRBJ2-7; 9 bases fit TRBD2. This CDR3 has 15 amino acids. Germline lookup yields CDR1 MDHEN and CDR2 SYDVKM. V lost 1 base and J lost 0; bases outside the gene matches: 1. The CDR3 here is CASSLSSGNSYEQYF. CDR3 sequence (DNA): TGTGCCAGCAGTTTATCTAGCGGGAACTCCTACGAGCAGTACTTC.

The chain joins TRBV6-5 to TRBJ1-2; 9 nucleotides align to TRBD1. From germline, CDR1 is MNHEY and CDR2 SVGAGI. V lost 0 bases to trimming and J lost 8 bases; unmatched junction nucleotides: 4. This CDR3 has 14 amino acids. In DNA form, the CDR3 reads TGTGCCAGCAGTTACTCACAGGGGGCTGGGGGCTACACCTTC. It encodes CASSYSQGAGGYTF.